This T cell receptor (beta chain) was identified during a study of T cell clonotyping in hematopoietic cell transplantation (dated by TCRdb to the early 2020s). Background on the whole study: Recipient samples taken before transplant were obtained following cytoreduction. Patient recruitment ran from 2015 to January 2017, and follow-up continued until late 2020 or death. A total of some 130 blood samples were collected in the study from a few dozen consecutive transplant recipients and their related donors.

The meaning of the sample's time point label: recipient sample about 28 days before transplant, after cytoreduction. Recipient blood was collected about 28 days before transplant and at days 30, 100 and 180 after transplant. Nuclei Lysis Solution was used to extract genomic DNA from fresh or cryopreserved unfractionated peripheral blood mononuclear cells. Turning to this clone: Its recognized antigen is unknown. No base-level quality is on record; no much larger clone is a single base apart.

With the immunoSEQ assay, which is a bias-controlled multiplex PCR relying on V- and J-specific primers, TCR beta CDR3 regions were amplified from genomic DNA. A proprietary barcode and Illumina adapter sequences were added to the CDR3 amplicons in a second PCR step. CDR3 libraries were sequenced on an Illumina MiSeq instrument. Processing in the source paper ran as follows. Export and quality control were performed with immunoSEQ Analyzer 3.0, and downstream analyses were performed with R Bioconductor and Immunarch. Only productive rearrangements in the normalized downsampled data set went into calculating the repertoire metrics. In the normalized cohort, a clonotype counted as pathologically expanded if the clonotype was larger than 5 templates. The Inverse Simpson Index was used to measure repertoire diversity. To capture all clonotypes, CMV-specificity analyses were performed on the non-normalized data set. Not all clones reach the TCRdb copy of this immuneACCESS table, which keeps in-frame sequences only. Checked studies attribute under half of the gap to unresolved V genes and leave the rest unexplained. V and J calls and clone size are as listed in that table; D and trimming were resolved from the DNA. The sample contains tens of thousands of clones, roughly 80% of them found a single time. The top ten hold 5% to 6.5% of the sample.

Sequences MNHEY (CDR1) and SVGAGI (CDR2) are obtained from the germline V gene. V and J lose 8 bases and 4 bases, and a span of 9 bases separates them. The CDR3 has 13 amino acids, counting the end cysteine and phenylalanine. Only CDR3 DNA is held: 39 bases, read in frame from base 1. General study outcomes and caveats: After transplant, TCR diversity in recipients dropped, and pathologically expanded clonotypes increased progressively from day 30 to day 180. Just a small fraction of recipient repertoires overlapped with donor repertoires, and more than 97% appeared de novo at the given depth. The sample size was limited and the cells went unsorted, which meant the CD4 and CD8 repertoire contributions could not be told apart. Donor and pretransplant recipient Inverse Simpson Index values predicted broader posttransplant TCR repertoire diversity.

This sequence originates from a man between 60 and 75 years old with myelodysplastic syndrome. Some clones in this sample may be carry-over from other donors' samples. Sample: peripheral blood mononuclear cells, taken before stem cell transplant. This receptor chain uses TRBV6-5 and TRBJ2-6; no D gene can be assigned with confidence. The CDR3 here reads CASLGRGANVLTF. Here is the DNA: TGTGCCAGCTTAGGTCGAGGGGCCAACGTCCTGACTTTC.